Each of the 6 T cell receptor beta chains below was sequenced from the same sample in a study of T cell responses to AZD1222 COVID-19 vaccine (dated by TCRdb to 2020 to 2023). Interpreted using the paper, the time point label stands for: baseline before first vaccination. The sample's treatment or condition label, decoded: meningococcal conjugate vaccine given as trial control. Libraries were constructed by the immunoSEQ multiplex PCR assay. Not all clones reach the TCRdb copy of this immuneACCESS table, which keeps in-frame sequences only. Checked studies attribute under half of the gap to unresolved V genes and leave the rest unexplained. The sample table records roughly 90,000 clones; under 95% of these occur just once. 4.5% of the sample rests with the top ten. Sample: peripheral blood, taken on day 0 of MenACWY control vaccination. The source is an adult in good health.

The chain links TRBV2 to TRBJ1-6; TRBD1 aligns across 7 bases. The CDR3 is made up of 13 amino acids. J gave up 10 bases and V 7 bases, and 7 bases lay outside the gene matches. Germline lookup yields CDR1 SNHLY and CDR2 FYNNEI. This CDR3 is CASIRTGESPLHF. The CDR3, as DNA: TGTGCCAGCATTCGGACAGGCGAATCACCCCTCCACTTT.

The chain uses TRBV4-1 and TRBJ2-2, with D possibly being TRBD1 (6 bases). Trimming removed 4 bases at V and 3 bases at J, with 12 bases between. The CDR3 runs 15 residues. CDR1 is MGHRA, CDR2 YSYEKL, per germline. For the CDR3, the DNA is TGCGCCAGCAGCCTGAGGGGGAGTGACACCGGGGAGCTGTTTTTT. The encoded protein is CASSLRGSDTGELFF.

This CDR3 reads CATARTNYEQYF. CDR3 in DNA: TGTGCCACCGCGAGGACCAACTACGAGCAGTACTTC. The rearrangement uses TRBV28 and TRBJ2-7; D gene uncertain. The CDR3 extends over 12 amino acids. The V end lost 10 bases, the J end lost 3 bases, and 13 bases lay between the germline ends. Germline V gene lookup returns CDR1 MDHEN and CDR2 SYDVKM.

The rearrangement uses TRBV28 and TRBJ1-2; TRBD1 is a possible D gene (5 bases). Germline V CDR1 and CDR2: MDHEN, SYDVKM. V was clipped by 8 bases and J by 8 bases, with 12 bases between them. CDR3 length: 11 residues. The CDR3 DNA is TGTGCCAGCGCTGACGGGGCGGGCTACACCTTC. It is translated as CASADGAGYTF.

V usage is TRBV7-9 and J usage is TRBJ2-3, with 10 bases lining up with TRBD1. CDR1 and CDR2 from the germline V gene are SEHNR and FQNEAQ (reference sequence). The CDR3 has 15 residues. Trimming at V came to 4 bases and at J to 1 base, leaving 2 bases not matched to a gene. In DNA form, the CDR3 reads TGTGCCAGCAGCTGGGGGACAGGGGGCACAGATACGCAGTATTTT. Its protein is CASSWGTGGTDTQYF.

The chain recombines TRBV27 with TRBJ1-6, with 7 positions matching TRBD1. Germline values: CDR1 MNHEY, CDR2 SMNVEV (reference sequence). CDR3 size: 14 residues. Germline trimming cut 9 bases from V and 7 bases from J; bases unmatched to any gene: 9. CDR3 residues: CASSEDRINSPLHF. The CDR3 region has the DNA TGTGCCAGTAGCGAGGACAGGATCAATTCACCCCTCCACTTT.